This TCR beta chain was profiled in a study of blood T cell repertoires in COVID-19 (dated by TCRdb to the early 2020s). General notes on the study: Samples from collaborators originated in the United States, Italy and Spain and spanned both the acute and convalescent phases of COVID-19. The samples were drawn from the first 160 participants of the ongoing ImmuneRACE study and from 1,254 subjects provided by 6 global collaborators. Where HLA class I and class II types were available, the types were taken from metadata supplied by the sample provider, not from assay-based typing. The sample metadata nearly always contained a de-identified subject ID, COVID-19 status, age in years and sex. Subjects who had been exposed to COVID-19, were actively infected with it, or had recovered from it provided the deeply sampled blood TCRbeta repertoires that made up the dataset. The prospective study material was composed of cDNA or gDNA derived from T cells, B-cell-depleted T cells, or PBMCs. The repertoires were released in a freely available public database meant as a resource for research on the immune response to SARS-CoV-2. Beyond this particular receptor, the publication reports: Clinical and demographic metadata were provided uncurated, with the amount varying by source and participant.

V lost 11 bases and J lost 0 bases; the stretch between them is 13 bases long. Reading the germline V gene gives CDR1 MNHEY and CDR2 SVGAGI. Its CDR3 holds 13 amino acids, cysteine through phenylalanine. Of the read, only the CDR3 DNA is kept; its 39 bases are in frame from base 1. Regarding this clone: It has no known antigen specificity. Base-call qualities are not available, and no considerably larger clone is one nucleotide away.

Enrolling through a virtual design, the prospective study's participants ranged in age from roughly 18 to 89 years and lived across roughly 23 United States geographic areas. In the prospective study, cohorts were assigned on the basis of participant-reported clinical history obtained from a screening survey and a study questionnaire. Recovered participants in ImmuneRACE Cohort 3 were defined as having two consecutive negative NP/OP PCR tests, clearance from a healthcare professional, or resolution of symptoms. In the prospective study, mobile phlebotomists collected whole blood, serum and a nasopharyngeal or oropharyngeal swab from each participant. Additional blood draws and questionnaires over a roughly two-month period could optionally be provided by prospective study participants. Before DNA extraction, blood samples from the prospective study were shipped at room temperature or frozen. TCRbeta CDR3 regions were amplified from genomic DNA by means of the immunoSEQ Assay, a bias-controlled multiplex PCR. On the study's bioinformatics: Nucleated cell counts per sample were estimated from amplification of reference gene primers within the assay. To quantify the absolute abundance of each unique TCRbeta CDR3 rearrangement, sequence reads were collapsed and filtered. Productive Simpson clonality was computed per sample as the square root of Simpson's diversity index over productive rearrangements. TCRdb obtained this table from immuneACCESS and retained in-frame rearrangements with V and J assigned. These tables miss some clones; where compared with another copy, unresolved V genes account for less than half of the shortfall, and the remainder is unexplained. V and J calls and clone size are given by that table; D and trimming were obtained from the DNA. Present in this sample are 250,000 or so clones, about 84% of which were seen just once. The top ten clonotypes cover approximately 2.1% of the sample.

This receptor was identified in a woman between 45 and 60 years old who had recovered from COVID-19. Sequencing used PBMCs or T cells enriched from blood (not recorded which). Rearrangement joined TRBV6-5 to TRBJ1-2; the D gene is perhaps TRBD1, on 6 matching bases. The DNA reads as follows: TGTGCCGGCCAGACAGGAGCTAACTATGGCTACACCTTC. This codes for CAGQTGANYGYTF.